A selection of T cell receptor beta chains follows, all from one sample in a study of T cells in localized non-small cell lung cancer. Measured with immunoSEQ multiplex PCR; TCRdb has only the in-frame clones, and not every one. Of 8,500 to 10,000 clones in the sample, less than 95% are singletons; the top ten hold 17%. The input for sequencing was peripheral blood, taken before any cancer treatment. The receptors come from a male donor older than 55 with stage III squamous cell lung carcinoma. CDR3s include the opening cysteine and the closing phenylalanine or tryptophan. D genes are given only for firm matches. For some rows the clone size is stated as once, few or many, or as a class when expanded; others skip it.

abundance | j_gene | d_gene | v_gene | CDR3aa | CDR3nt
NA | TRBJ2-7 | NA | TRBV5-1 | CASSLGGSLYEQYF | TGCGCCAGCAGCTTGGGAGGCAGTCTCTACGAGCAGTACTTC
few | TRBJ2-7 | TRBD1 | TRBV11-2 | CASSKGTGAYEQYF | TGTGCCAGCAGCAAAGGGACAGGGGCCTACGAGCAGTACTTC
NA | TRBJ1-5 | NA | TRBV5-3 | CASSPRGADGQPQHF | TGTGCCAGCAGCCCTAGGGGGGCGGACGGTCAGCCCCAGCATTTT
NA | TRBJ2-7 | NA | TRBV19 | CASSLPWENGPSYEQYF | TGTGCCAGTAGTCTTCCGTGGGAGAACGGGCCCTCCTACGAGCAGTACTTC
NA | TRBJ2-1 | TRBD2 | TRBV7-3 | CASSLNPRGGLNEQFF | TGTGCCAGCAGCTTAAACCCGCGGGGGGGCCTGAATGAGCAGTTCTTC
few | TRBJ1-4 | NA | TRBV5-3 | CASTDGTNEKLFF | TGTGCCAGCACCGATGGCACTAATGAAAAACTGTTTTTT
NA | TRBJ1-4 | NA | TRBV28 | CASSLMWGKLFF | TGTGCCAGCAGTCTCATGTGGGGAAAACTGTTTTTT
NA | TRBJ2-5 | NA | TRBV7-9 | CASSPIGSGRQETQYF | TGTGCCAGCAGCCCCATAGGTAGCGGAAGGCAAGAGACCCAGTACTTC
NA | TRBJ2-1 | TRBD2 | TRBV6-4 | CASSDGIWRGDYNEQFF | TGTGCCAGCAGTGACGGAATATGGCGGGGGGACTACAATGAGCAGTTCTTC
NA | TRBJ1-3 | NA | TRBV28 | CASSLSPGLGNTIYF | TGTGCCAGCAGTTTATCCCCAGGGCTTGGAAACACCATATATTTT